This is a list of T cell receptor beta chains from one sample in a study of cytomegalovirus exposure and HLA in healthy donors. TCRdb's table, derived via immunoSEQ multiplex PCR, lists solely in-frame clones and lacks some. The sample holds some 110,000 clones; less than 90% are singletons and the top ten take more than 1.5%. Input material: PBMCs. The receptor source for this set is a woman between 18 and 30 years old in good health and CMV-seropositive. Each CDR3 is given with its conserved first and last residue. D genes are given only for firm matches. Rows may omit the clone size; those that give it use once, few, many or a size class.

18,.,TRBV28,TRBD1,TRBJ1-2,TGTGCCAGCAGTCCCCCACCGGGACAGGGGGCTTTCCACTATGGCTACACCTTC,CASSPPPGQGAFHYGYTF
13,.,TRBV4-1,TRBD1,TRBJ2-5,TGCGCCAGCAGCTTGGACAGGGTGGAGACCCAGTACTTC,CASSLDRVETQYF
17,.,TRBV4-3,.,TRBJ1-6,TGCGCCAGCAGCCAGTCCTCGGACACCGGCTATAATTCACCCCTCCACTTT,CASSQSSDTGYNSPLHF
14,.,TRBV11-2,.,TRBJ1-1,TGTGCCAGCAGCGTTAGGGGGATAGGGACTGAAGCTTTCTTT,CASSVRGIGTEAFF
16,.,TRBV28,TRBD1,TRBJ1-1,TGTGCCAGCAGTTCCTCCCAGGGGGCCGCGAACACTGAAGCTTTCTTT,CASSSSQGAANTEAFF
14,few,TRBV5-6,.,TRBJ1-4,TGTGCCAGCAGCTCTCAAGGTGGGGGCGAAAAACTGTTTTTT,CASSSQGGGEKLFF
16,.,TRBV29-1,.,TRBJ2-1,TGCAGCGTTGAAGGCACAGGGACGAGCTCCTACAATGAGCAGTTCTTC,CSVEGTGTSSYNEQFF
14,.,TRBV11-2,.,TRBJ1-5,TGTGCCAGCAGCTCCTCGGGGTTCAATCAGCCCCAGCATTTT,CASSSSGFNQPQHF
15,few,TRBV6-5,.,TRBJ1-5,TGTGCCAGCAGTTACTCCCGAGATAGCAATCAGCCCCAGCATTTT,CASSYSRDSNQPQHF
14,few,TRBV6-4,.,TRBJ1-2,TGTGCCAGCAGTGACGATGGGCAGTCGGTTGGCTACACCTTC,CASSDDGQSVGYTF
15,.,TRBV9,TRBD1,TRBJ1-5,TGTGCCAGCAGCGTAGGAGGACAGGTATATCAGCCCCAGCATTTT,CASSVGGQVYQPQHF
14,few,TRBV10-3,TRBD1,TRBJ1-2,TGTGCCATCAGCGACCAGACAGGGAACTATGGCTACACCTTC,CAISDQTGNYGYTF
13,.,TRBV10-1,.,TRBJ2-5,TGCGCCAGCAGTTCCAGGTCCCAAGAGACCCAGTACTTC,CASSSRSQETQYF
13,.,TRBV5-6,.,TRBJ1-2,TGTGCCAGCAGCTTGCGCAGGGTCTACAACTACACCTTC,CASSLRRVYNYTF
13,.,TRBV2,.,TRBJ1-2,TGTGCCAGCGAAGGGGTAGGGCTCGGAGGCTACACCTTC,CASEGVGLGGYTF
14,.,TRBV7-9,.,TRBJ2-7,TGTGCCAGCAGCTTAGATGGCAGATCCTACGAGCAGTACTTC,CASSLDGRSYEQYF
14,.,TRBV6-5,TRBD1,TRBJ1-2,TGTGCCAGCAGCCCGGGGACAGGGTACTATGGCTACACCTTC,CASSPGTGYYGYTF
15,.,TRBV7-2,.,TRBJ2-5,TGTGCCAGCAGCCTACCCCGTGGAGGGTGGGAGACCCAGTACTTC,CASSLPRGGWETQYF
13,.,TRBV28,.,TRBJ1-5,TGTGCCAGCAGCTTCCGAGTTCCCCAGCCCCAGCATTTT,CASSFRVPQPQHF
12,.,TRBV27,TRBD1,TRBJ2-5,TGTGCCAGCAGTGACAGGGCGGAGACCCAGTACTTC,CASSDRAETQYF
15,.,TRBV6-5,TRBD1,TRBJ1-5,TGTGCCAGCGGGGGGGACAGGGTCCTCAATCAGCCCCAGCATTTT,CASGGDRVLNQPQHF
17,.,TRBV5-1,TRBD1,TRBJ2-3,TGCGCCAGCAGCTTGGACGCACAGGGGGTCGGCACAGATACGCAGTATTTT,CASSLDAQGVGTDTQYF
17,.,TRBV5-1,.,TRBJ1-3,TGCGCCAGCAGCCTTACAGGGTCGGTAAACTCTGGAAACACCATATATTTT,CASSLTGSVNSGNTIYF
18,.,TRBV28,.,TRBJ2-1,TGTGCCAGCAGTTTATCTGGTTGGAGGGGGGGCCTCAGCAATGAGCAGTTCTTC,CASSLSGWRGGLSNEQFF
15,few,TRBV19,TRBD1,TRBJ1-5,TGTGCCAGTAGCTGGACAGGGAGGGGTGGTCAGCCCCAGCATTTT,CASSWTGRGGQPQHF
13,.,TRBV11-2,.,TRBJ2-3,TGTGCCAGCAGCTTAGAGACATCAGATACGCAGTATTTT,CASSLETSDTQYF
13,few,TRBV28,.,TRBJ2-1,TGTGCCAGCAGTGGCCTGGGGGGAAATGAGCAGTTCTTC,CASSGLGGNEQFF
16,.,TRBV19,.,TRBJ1-5,TGTGCCAGTAGGGGAGGTGTGGTGGATAGCAATCAGCCCCAGCATTTT,CASRGGVVDSNQPQHF
14,.,TRBV27,.,TRBJ1-1,TGTGCCAGCCGGCGGGGGTCTCCGAACACTGAAGCTTTCTTT,CASRRGSPNTEAFF
15,.,TRBV9,.,TRBJ2-1,TGTGCCAGCAGCGTACGGATGACCGGGGAGAATGAGCAGTTCTTC,CASSVRMTGENEQFF
15,.,TRBV28,TRBD1,TRBJ2-7,TGTGCCAGCAGTTTTAGGGACAGGGGATCCTACGAGCAGTACTTC,CASSFRDRGSYEQYF
13,.,TRBV29-1,TRBD1,TRBJ2-2,TGCAGCGGGACAGGGGGCTACACCGGGGAGCTGTTTTTT,CSGTGGYTGELFF
16,.,TRBV5-1,TRBD2,TRBJ2-2,TGCGCCAGCAGCCCCGGGACTAGCGGGGGCACCGGGGAGCTGTTTTTT,CASSPGTSGGTGELFF
14,.,TRBV19,.,TRBJ1-2,TGTGCCAGTAGTACCCTTGGGGGGGCAGAGGGCTACACCTTC,CASSTLGGAEGYTF
12,few,TRBV5-6,.,TRBJ2-7,TGTGCCAGCAGCTTGTCTACCTACGAGCAGTACTTC,CASSLSTYEQYF
14,.,TRBV19,.,TRBJ2-7,TGTGCCAGTAGTCAACGGGTCCATCGGGGCGAGCAGTACTTC,CASSQRVHRGEQYF
16,.,TRBV13,TRBD2,TRBJ2-1,TGTGCCAGCAGCACCTATACCGGGACTAGCACACATGAGCAGTTCTTC,CASSTYTGTSTHEQFF
20,once,TRBV28,.,TRBJ2-6,TGTGCCAGCAGTTTGTCAGTCCGTGGACACTCGAGCTCTGGGGCCAACGTCCTGACTTTC,CASSLSVRGHSSSGANVLTF
15,.,TRBV19,TRBD1,TRBJ1-6,TGTGCCAGTAGTACTGGGACAGGCCGAAATTCACCCCTCCACTTT,CASSTGTGRNSPLHF
12,.,TRBV6-1,TRBD1,TRBJ1-2,TGTGCCAGCAGGGACAGGCCCTATGGCTACACCTTC,CASRDRPYGYTF
15,.,TRBV6-5,.,TRBJ2-7,TGTGCCAGCAGTCACCGGCCGCAGGGCGCCTACGAGCAGTACTTC,CASSHRPQGAYEQYF